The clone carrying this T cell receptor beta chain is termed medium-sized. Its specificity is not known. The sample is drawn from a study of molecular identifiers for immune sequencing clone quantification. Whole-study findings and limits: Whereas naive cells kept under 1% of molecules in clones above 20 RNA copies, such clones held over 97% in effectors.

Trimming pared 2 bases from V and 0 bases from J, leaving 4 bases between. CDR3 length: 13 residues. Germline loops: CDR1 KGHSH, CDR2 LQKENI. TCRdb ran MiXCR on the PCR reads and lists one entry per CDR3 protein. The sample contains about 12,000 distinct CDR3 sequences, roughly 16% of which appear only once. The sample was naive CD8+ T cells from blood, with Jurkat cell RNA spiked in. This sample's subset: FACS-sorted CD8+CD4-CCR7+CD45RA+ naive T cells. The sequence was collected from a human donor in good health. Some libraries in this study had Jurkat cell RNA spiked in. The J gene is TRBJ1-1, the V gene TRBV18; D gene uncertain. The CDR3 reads CASSPEVNTEAFF. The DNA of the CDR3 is TGTGCCAGCTCACCAGAGGTGAACACTGAAGCTTTCTTT.